A selection of T cell receptor beta chains follows, all from one sample in a study of cytomegalovirus exposure and HLA in healthy donors. TCRdb's table, derived via immunoSEQ multiplex PCR, lists solely in-frame clones and lacks some. The sample lists around 150,000 clones, roughly 72% seen once, with roughly 1% in the top ten. Sequenced sample: PBMCs. These receptors all stem from a woman between 35 and 50 years old in good health and CMV-seronegative. The CDR3 runs from the conserved cysteine through the conserved F or W. The D gene is left open where the match is weak. For some rows the clone size is stated as once, few or many, or as a class when expanded; others skip it.

.,TRBJ2-3,TRBD2,TRBV18,TGTGCCAGCTCACCACGGCGGGAGGCAGATACGCAGTATTTT,CASSPRREADTQYF
.,TRBJ2-3,TRBD1,TRBV19,TGTGCCAGTAGTATCGGGGCGGGACAGGGTACAGATACGCAGTATTTT,CASSIGAGQGTDTQYF
.,TRBJ2-7,.,TRBV4-1,TGCGCCAGCAGCCAAGGGTTGAGCGAGACTACGCAGCAGTACTTC,CASSQGLSETTQQYF
.,TRBJ1-1,.,TRBV6-5,TGTGCCAGCCAGGCGCTTGGGAGCACTGAAGCTTTCTTT,CASQALGSTEAFF
.,TRBJ2-3,TRBD2,TRBV2,TGTGCCAGCACTTTCCTGGGTAGCGGGCACACAGATACGCAGTATTTT,CASTFLGSGHTDTQYF
.,TRBJ1-5,.,TRBV27,TGTGCCAGCAGTTTACGTCGGGGTGATCAGCCCCAGCATTTT,CASSLRRGDQPQHF
.,TRBJ2-1,.,TRBV29-1,TGCAGCGCCCCGGGGAGCACTCCTGAGCAGTTCTTC,CSAPGSTPEQFF
.,TRBJ2-1,TRBD2,TRBV7-6,TGTGCCAGCAGCTTAGGGGGACTAGCGGTCTACAATGAGCAGTTCTTC,CASSLGGLAVYNEQFF
.,TRBJ1-2,TRBD1,TRBV5-1,TGCGCCAGCAGCTTGGGGGACAGGATCTATGGCTACACCTTC,CASSLGDRIYGYTF
once,TRBJ2-1,.,TRBV2,TGTGCCAGCAGTGAAGAGGGGCCGGGACTTCTTCTGTACAATGAGCAGTTCTTC,CASSEEGPGLLLYNEQFF